The 25 T cell receptor beta chains in this list originate from one sample, sequenced in a study of T cell responses to AZD1222 COVID-19 vaccine. This table comes from immunoSEQ multiplex PCR, and its TCRdb copy is limited to in-frame clones, with some not included. This sample yields about 180,000 clones, of which about 93% are seen a single time; about 1% belongs to the top ten. The material sequenced was peripheral blood, taken 28 days after the second dose of the MenACWY control vaccine. Every receptor here comes from an adult who received the MenACWY meningococcal vaccine as a control.

V usage is TRBV25-1 and J usage is TRBJ1-4; D gene uncertain. V was clipped by 7 bases and J by 3 bases, with 9 bases between them. The CDR3 extends over 13 amino acids. Per germline, CDR1 MGHDK and CDR2 SYGVNS. The CDR3, as DNA: TGTGCCAGCAACGAACAGTCTAATGAAAAACTGTTTTTT. Its protein product is CASNEQSNEKLFF.

The chain employs TRBV4-1 and TRBJ2-1; D gene ambiguous. Trimming removed 6 bases at V and 0 bases at J, with 9 bases between. CDR1 is MGHRA, CDR2 YSYEKL, per germline. This CDR3 has 14 amino acids. Here the CDR3 reads CASRAESSYNEQFF. The DNA of the CDR3 is TGCGCCAGCAGGGCGGAAAGCTCCTACAATGAGCAGTTCTTC.

V and J are TRBV6-4 and TRBJ2-7; D ambiguous. This CDR3 is built from 13 residues. Germline V gene data show CDR1 as MRHNA and CDR2 as SNTAGT. V was cut by 7 bases and J by 0 bases, with 10 bases left in between. The CDR3 sequence is CASNSRSSYEQYF. CDR3 DNA sequence: TGTGCCAGCAATTCCCGAAGCTCCTACGAGCAGTACTTC.

The chain links TRBV18 to TRBJ2-3, with D tentatively TRBD2 (6 bases). The V and J ends lost 2 bases and 4 bases respectively, with 10 bases between them. There are 14 residues in the CDR3. Germline-derived CDR1 and CDR2 are KGHSH and LQKENI. The CDR3 region has the DNA TGTGCCAGCTCACCAATGGAGGGCGCAGATACGCAGTATTTT. This codes for CASSPMEGADTQYF.

This clone was seen a handful of times. CDR3 in amino acids: CASSLGPGLGTDTQYF. For the CDR3, the DNA is TGTGCCAGCAGCTTAGGACCCGGCTTGGGCACAGATACGCAGTATTTT. The chain uses TRBV13 and TRBJ2-3; D not certain. Germline values: CDR1 PRHDT, CDR2 FYEKMQ (reference sequence). CDR3 length: 16 amino acids. Trimming took off 0 bases at V and 1 base at J, with 11 bases between the two ends. Full variable domain (rest looked up from reference TRBV13 and TRBJ2-3): AAGVIQSPRHLIKEKRETATLKCYPIPRHDTVYWYQQGPGQDPQFLISFYEKMQSDKGSIPDRFSAQQFSDYHSELNMSSLELGDSALYFCASSLGPGLGTDTQYFGPGTRLTVL.

This chain connects TRBV13 to TRBJ2-3; 9 bases agree with TRBD2. J gave up 3 bases and V 5 bases, and 3 bases lay outside the gene matches. Germline CDR1 and CDR2: PRHDT and FYEKMQ (reference sequence). The CDR3 totals 14 residues. CDR3 nucleotides: TGTGCCAGCAGCCGCGGGGGGGCAACAGATACGCAGTATTTT. Encoded protein: CASSRGGATDTQYF.

V and J are TRBV30 and TRBJ2-7; tentative D call: TRBD2 (7 bases). Germline V gene lookup returns CDR1 GTSNPN and CDR2 SVGIG (reference sequence). V gave up 2 bases and J gave up 4 bases, with 15 bases separating them. The CDR3 consists of 14 residues. The DNA for the CDR3 is TGTGCCTGGAGTCGGAGGGGGGGAATATACGAGCAGTACTTC. The encoded protein is CAWSRRGGIYEQYF. Full variable domain (outside the CDR3, taken from reference TRBV30 and TRBJ2-7): SQTIHQWPATLVQPVGSPLSLECTVEGTSNPNLYWYRQAAGRGLQLLFYSVGIGQISSEVPQNLSASRPQDRQFILSSKKLLLSDSGFYLCAWSRRGGIYEQYFGPGTRLTVT.

The chain links TRBV3-1 (or the pseudogene TRBV3-2) to TRBJ1-1; 7 bases line up with TRBD1. The germline gives CDR1 LGHDT, CDR2 YNNKEL (reference sequence). V shed 0 bases, J shed 11 bases, and the junction held 9 bases outside the gene matches. The CDR3 has 14 amino acids. CDR3 coding DNA: TGTGCCAGCAGCCAAGACAGGTCGCAGGGGGGGGCTTTCTTT. It translates to CASSQDRSQGGAFF.

The rearrangement links TRBV28 to TRBJ1-2; 9 bases map to TRBD1. Germline CDR1 is MDHEN and CDR2 is SYDVKM. The ends lost 7 bases at V and 5 bases at J; junction bases unmatched: 11. This CDR3 comprises 15 residues. The CDR3 DNA is TGTGCCAGCACTAATTCGGGGACAGGGAAGTATGGCTACACCTTC. Protein: CASTNSGTGKYGYTF.

The J gene is TRBJ1-2, the V gene TRBV7-9, with D possibly TRBD1 on 5 matching bases. V shed 1 base and J shed 8 bases, with 11 bases lying between them. The germline CDR1 and CDR2 sequences are SEHNR and FQNEAQ (reference sequence). The CDR3 is 13 residues long. The CDR3 region has the DNA TGTGCCAGCAGCTTAGATGGGACGGGGGGCTACACCTTC. Translating it yields CASSLDGTGGYTF.

This CDR3 is CASSQQGGYTF. As DNA, the CDR3 is TGTGCCAGCTCACAACAGGGTGGCTACACCTTC. The chain has TRBV18 and TRBJ1-2; tentatively, D is TRBD1 (6 bases). Germline V gene data show CDR1 as KGHSH and CDR2 as LQKENI. This CDR3 contains 11 residues. Trimming took 4 bases from V and 7 from J, leaving 7 bases between them.

The chain carries TRBV5-1 and TRBJ2-1; D may match TRBD1 or TRBD2 (5 bases each). The CDR3 length is 14 residues. Between the trimmed V and J ends, which lost 4 bases and 5 bases, there was a span of 13 bases. Germline lookup yields CDR1 SGHRS and CDR2 YFSETQ. The CDR3 sequence: CASSARLQDNEQFF. The CDR3 DNA reads as TGCGCCAGCAGCGCCCGACTACAGGACAATGAGCAGTTCTTC.

The gene calls are TRBV3-1 (or the pseudogene TRBV3-2) and TRBJ1-1; D unresolved. This CDR3 comprises 13 residues. Germline V gene sequence: CDR1 LGHDT, CDR2 YNNKEL (reference sequence). V was shortened by 4 bases and J by 9 bases, with 15 bases between the two germline ends. Here the CDR3 DNA reads TGTGCCAGCAGCCCCCACTCGGGAATTAAAGCTTTCTTT. Its translation: CASSPHSGIKAFF.

This clone showed up just once. This rearrangement joins TRBV6-5 to TRBJ1-1; the match to TRBD1 covers 9 bases. Germline V CDR1 and CDR2: MNHEY, SVGAGI. V lost 5 bases and J lost 4; bases outside the gene matches: 2. This CDR3 spans 13 amino acids. CDR3 nucleotide sequence: TGTGCCAGCAGTCCGGACAGGGGCACTGAAGCTTTCTTT. This translates into CASSPDRGTEAFF.

The chain carries TRBV2 and TRBJ2-1; TRBD2 aligns across 7 bases. CDR3 length: 15 residues. The germline V gene has CDR1 SNHLY and CDR2 FYNNEI. Losses at the gene ends were 2 bases for V and 2 bases for J; bases not matched to a gene: 3. Here the CDR3 DNA reads TGTGCCAGCAGTGAAAAGCGGGGTCCCTACAATGAGCAGTTCTTC. It encodes CASSEKRGPYNEQFF.

CDR3 loop: CASSQGGQVLQPQHF. CDR3 nucleotide sequence: TGCGCCAGCAGCCAAGGGGGACAGGTCCTTCAGCCCCAGCATTTT. This chain uses TRBV4-1 with TRBJ1-5; 8 positions agree with TRBD1. V was pared by 1 base and J by 6 bases, with 5 bases of the junction left unmatched. Germline V lookup: CDR1 MGHRA, CDR2 YSYEKL. The CDR3 loop spans 15 amino acids.

This clone was seen ten or more times. The V gene is TRBV19, the J gene TRBJ2-7; D is tentatively TRBD1 or TRBD2 (6 bases each). V was trimmed by 3 bases and J by 0 bases, leaving 12 bases between them. Germline assignment: CDR1 LNHDA and CDR2 SQIVND (reference sequence). The CDR3 spans 15 residues. The CDR3 loop is CASSIGGSSSYEQYF. In nucleotides, the CDR3 is TGTGCCAGTAGTATCGGGGGCAGTAGCTCCTACGAGCAGTACTTC. Using reference TRBV19 and TRBJ2-7 for the parts outside the CDR3, the full variable domain is DGGITQSPKYLFRKEGQNVTLSCEQNLNHDAMYWYRQDPGQGLRLIYYSQIVNDFQKGDIAEGYSVSREKKESFPLTVTSAQKNPTAFYLCASSIGGSSSYEQYFGPGTRLTVT.

The chain employs TRBV11-2 and TRBJ1-2; D gene ambiguous. Germline V gene lookup returns CDR1 SGHAT and CDR2 FQNNGV. With 4 bases removed from V and 6 bases from J, the gap between germline ends came to 21 bases. The CDR3 is made up of 16 amino acids. The CDR3 here is CASSSEAGSRGNGYTF. The CDR3 bases are TGTGCCAGCAGCTCCGAGGCGGGCAGTCGAGGAAATGGCTACACCTTC.

CDR3 protein: CASSLTGVIKNIQYF. The CDR3 DNA reads as TGTGCCAGCAGTTTAACAGGGGTTATCAAAAACATTCAGTACTTC. The chain is built from TRBV27 and TRBJ2-4, with 7 bases matching TRBD1. Germline V lookup: CDR1 MNHEY, CDR2 SMNVEV (reference sequence). The CDR3 loop spans 15 amino acids. The ends lost 2 bases at V and 3 bases at J; junction bases unmatched: 4.

V usage is TRBV4-2 and J usage is TRBJ2-3, with D unresolved. The CDR3 totals 15 residues. The ends were cut back, 1 base at V and 1 base at J, with 9 bases in the middle. From germline, CDR1 is LGHNA and CDR2 YNFKEQ. The CDR3 DNA reads as TGTGCCAGCAGCCAAGGGGCCAGCCGCACAGATACGCAGTATTTT. Translation gives CASSQGASRTDTQYF.

The CDR3 DNA reads TGCAGTGCTAGTTGGGGGGGAGAAATGACAGATACGCAGTATTTT. Translated, it gives CSASWGGEMTDTQYF. The chain carries TRBV20-1 and TRBJ2-3; 7 nucleotides agree with TRBD2. The germline CDR1 and CDR2 sequences are DFQATT and SNEGSKA (reference sequence). The CDR3 spans 15 residues. V lost 3 bases and J lost 3; bases outside the gene matches: 9.

The chain joins TRBV18 to TRBJ2-4; weak D call: TRBD2 (5 bases). CDR1 is KGHSH, CDR2 LQKENI, per germline. The CDR3 totals 14 residues. V lost 1 base to trimming and J lost 7 bases, with 11 bases between them. DNA for the CDR3: TGTGCCAGCTCACCACGGAGCCCGGGGAACATTCAGTACTTC. Translating gives CASSPRSPGNIQYF.

The genes are TRBV18 and TRBJ1-2; unclear D gene. Deletions cut 3 bases from V and 7 bases from J, with 15 bases between. This CDR3 spans 14 amino acids. CDR1 and CDR2 (germline): KGHSH, LQKENI. The CDR3 loop reads CASSPERARVGYTF. Here the CDR3 DNA reads TGTGCCAGCTCACCTGAAAGGGCCCGAGTTGGCTACACCTTC. Full variable domain (rest looked up from reference TRBV18 and TRBJ1-2): NAGVMQNPRHLVRRRGQEARLRCSPMKGHSHVYWYRQLPEEGLKFMVYLQKENIIDESGMPKERFSAEFPKEGPSILRIQQVVRGDSAAYFCASSPERARVGYTFGSGTRLTVV.

The chain employs TRBV7-9 and TRBJ1-1; 8 bases agree with TRBD1. From germline, CDR1 is SEHNR and CDR2 FQNEAQ (reference sequence). J lost 0 bases, V lost 5 bases, and 5 bases had no gene match. This CDR3 comprises 15 residues. CDR3 nucleotide sequence: TGTGCCAGCAGCCCACAGGGACAGGTGAACACTGAAGCTTTCTTT. Translated, it gives CASSPQGQVNTEAFF.

The CDR3 reads CASSLFEGPSSGNTIYF. For the CDR3, the DNA is TGTGCCAGCAGCTTATTTGAGGGTCCGAGCTCTGGAAACACCATATATTTT. This rearrangement joins TRBV7-6 to TRBJ1-3; D remains ambiguous. V was trimmed by 2 bases and J by 0 bases, leaving 14 bases between them. This CDR3 has 17 residues. Per the germline V gene, CDR1 is SGHVS and CDR2 is FNYEAQ.